The 32 T cell receptor beta chains in this list originate from one sample, sequenced in a study of OX40 agonist ivuxolimab in advanced cancers. Assay: immunoSEQ multiplex PCR; the TCRdb copy retains only in-frame clones and omits some. This sample has roughly 20,000 clones, with more than 65% found just once. The sequencing used CD4+ or CD8+ T cells sorted from blood, collected in a trial of the OX40 agonist ivuxolimab. These receptors originate from an adult with an advanced solid tumor such as melanoma, head and neck, liver or kidney cancer.

V gene TRBV5-1 combines with J gene TRBJ2-1; the match to TRBD1 covers 9 bases. This CDR3 contains 16 residues. V lost 0 bases and J lost 10; bases outside the gene matches: 11. The germline V gene has CDR1 SGHRS and CDR2 YFSETQ. The chain's CDR3 is CASSLDPGTGSREQFF. As DNA, the CDR3 is TGCGCCAGCAGCTTGGACCCCGGGACAGGGAGTCGCGAGCAGTTCTTC.

The V call is TRBV28, the J call TRBJ2-7; D possibly matches TRBD1 or TRBD2 (5 bases each). The V gene's germline CDR1 is MDHEN and CDR2 SYDVKM. The CDR3 is made up of 16 amino acids. Trimming stripped 6 bases from V and 4 bases from J, with 22 bases between. The CDR3 DNA sequence: TGTGCCAGCAGCCTAACTCCGGGACGGAATTTTTACGAGCAGTACTTC. As protein: CASSLTPGRNFYEQYF.

This clone was recorded once. The rearrangement joins TRBV30 to TRBJ1-2, with D perhaps matching TRBD1 (5 bases). With 3 bases removed from V and 9 bases from J, the gap between germline ends came to 11 bases. This CDR3 region has 11 residues. Germline CDR1 is GTSNPN and CDR2 is SVGIG (reference sequence). The CDR3 here is CAWSTAGRYTF. Written as DNA, the CDR3 is TGTGCCTGGAGCACCGCAGGGCGCTACACCTTC.

This chain connects TRBV11-2 to TRBJ2-3, with 7 bases fitting TRBD2. The CDR3 is made up of 16 amino acids. Looked up from germline, CDR1 is SGHAT and CDR2 is FQNNGV. J was trimmed by 2 bases and V by 3 bases; bases with no gene match: 8. The CDR3 nucleotides are TGTGCCAGCAGCTTTTCTAGCGGAGAGTTCACAGATACGCAGTATTTT. It translates to CASSFSSGEFTDTQYF.

This sequence joins TRBV28 and TRBJ1-4, with 7 bases identical to TRBD1. CDR1 MDHEN and CDR2 SYDVKM come from the germline V gene. Trimming at V came to 2 bases and at J to 4 bases, leaving 4 bases not matched to a gene. The CDR3 is 15 residues long. The CDR3 nucleotides are TGTGCCAGCAGTTTAAAGGGGGCAGGTAATGAAAAACTGTTTTTT. It codes for CASSLKGAGNEKLFF.

The rearrangement joins TRBV6-6 to TRBJ2-1, with 8 bases matching TRBD2. CDR3 length: 15 amino acids. With 5 bases clipped from V and 4 bases from J, the junction kept 7 bases outside the gene matches. The germline V gene encodes CDR1 MNHNY and CDR2 SVGAGI (reference sequence). The CDR3 region is CASSAVGRGYNEQFF. As DNA, the CDR3 is TGTGCCAGCAGTGCTGTCGGGAGGGGGTACAATGAGCAGTTCTTC.

J is TRBJ2-3 and V is TRBV9; no definite D call. Trimming shortened V by 0 bases and J by 6 bases, and 8 bases separated the two germline ends. The CDR3 runs to 13 residues. Germline CDR1 SGDLS, CDR2 YYNGEE. In DNA, the CDR3 is TGTGCCAGCAGCGTAGAACCCGCGGATACGCAGTATTTT. Protein sequence: CASSVEPADTQYF.

The V gene is TRBV6-1, the J gene TRBJ1-2, with D unresolved. Germline values: CDR1 MNHNS, CDR2 SASEGT. There are 13 residues in the CDR3. V gave up 6 bases and J gave up 1 base, with 9 bases separating them. DNA of the CDR3: TGTGCCAGCAGGGGGAAACTTAACTATGGCTACACCTTC. This gives the protein CASRGKLNYGYTF.

This sequence joins TRBV19 and TRBJ2-5; no clear D. Germline V gene data show CDR1 as LNHDA and CDR2 as SQIVND (reference sequence). Between the trimmed V and J ends, which lost 3 bases and 0 bases, there was a span of 5 bases. This CDR3 is 13 amino acids long. The chain's CDR3 is CASSIGYQETQYF. CDR3 nucleotide sequence: TGTGCCAGTAGTATCGGGTACCAAGAGACCCAGTACTTC.

The chain has TRBV5-6 and TRBJ2-2; no clear D gene. The CDR3 has 14 amino acids. Germline lookup yields CDR1 SGHDT and CDR2 YYEEEE. The ends were cut back, 0 bases at V and 6 bases at J, with 9 bases in the middle. CDR3 in amino acids: CASSLALGSGELFF. The CDR3 DNA follows: TGTGCCAGCAGCTTGGCCTTAGGCTCCGGGGAGCTGTTTTTT.

The chain employs TRBV4-2 and TRBJ2-7; TRBD1 agrees at 8 bases. The CDR3 is 13 residues long. CDR1 and CDR2 (germline): LGHNA, YNFKEQ. V was clipped by 2 bases and J by 3 bases; unmatched bases: 0. The CDR3 spells CASSQTGGYEQYF. For the CDR3, the DNA is TGTGCCAGCAGCCAAACAGGGGGCTACGAGCAGTACTTC.

This clone has only one observation. The rearrangement links TRBV2 to TRBJ2-3; D perhaps matches TRBD2 (5 bases). The germline gives CDR1 SNHLY, CDR2 FYNNEI. The CDR3 totals 15 residues. The V and J ends lost 7 bases and 3 bases respectively, with 17 bases between them. The CDR3 is CASNRRDMGTDTQYF. In DNA form, the CDR3 reads TGTGCCAGCAACAGACGGGATATGGGGACAGATACGCAGTATTTT.

This chain links TRBV7-9 with TRBJ1-1; no definite D call. Germline lookup yields CDR1 SEHNR and CDR2 FQNEAQ (reference sequence). Deletions cut 8 bases from V and 7 bases from J, with 11 bases between. There are 11 residues in the CDR3. This CDR3 reads CASGFGFEAFF. In DNA, the CDR3 is TGTGCCAGCGGGTTTGGATTTGAAGCTTTCTTT.

The rearrangement joins TRBV2 to TRBJ1-2, with D uncertain. The CDR3 consists of 14 residues. CDR1 is SNHLY and CDR2 is FYNNEI in the germline V gene. V gave up 8 bases and J gave up 7 bases, with 20 bases separating them. The CDR3 loop reads CASRSESAGGGYTF. The CDR3 region has the DNA TGTGCCAGCCGCTCGGAGTCTGCAGGAGGTGGCTACACCTTC.

The chain carries TRBV7-2 and TRBJ1-1, with TRBD1 matching over 9 bases. CDR3 length equals 13 residues. Germline loops: CDR1 SGHTA, CDR2 FQGNSA. V dropped 2 bases and J dropped 11; count of bases not matched to a gene: 6. The CDR3 region has the DNA TGTGCCAGCAGCTTATCGAAACAGGGGGCGGCTTTCTTT. Amino acid sequence: CASSLSKQGAAFF. The full variable domain, with the rest looked up from reference TRBV7-2 and TRBJ1-1, is GAGVSQSPSNKVTEKGKDVELRCDPISGHTALYWYRQSLGQGLEFLIYFQGNSAPDKSGLPSDRFSAERTGGSVSTLTIQRTQQEDSAVYLCASSLSKQGAAFFGQGTRLTVV.

V gene TRBV19 combines with J gene TRBJ2-3; 7 bases are a match to TRBD2. Germline CDR1 LNHDA, CDR2 SQIVND (reference sequence). This CDR3 region has 13 residues. The V segment lost 5 bases and the J segment 6 bases; nucleotides outside the gene matches: 5. Here the CDR3 reads CASSRPGGDTQYF. The DNA for the CDR3 is TGTGCCAGTAGTCGACCCGGGGGGGATACGCAGTATTTT. Complete variable domain (other parts from reference TRBV19 and TRBJ2-3): DGGITQSPKYLFRKEGQNVTLSCEQNLNHDAMYWYRQDPGQGLRLIYYSQIVNDFQKGDIAEGYSVSREKKESFPLTVTSAQKNPTAFYLCASSRPGGDTQYFGPGTRLTVL.

A few counts support this clone. In DNA, the CDR3 is TGTGCCAGCTCCTTTAAGATGATTCGGGACAAGGCCGACATAGGGGCTCAGTACTTC. This translates into CASSFKMIRDKADIGAQYF. The chain has TRBV5-5 and TRBJ2-4; D is perhaps TRBD1 (6 bases). This CDR3 spans 19 amino acids. The germline CDR1 and CDR2 sequences are SGHKS and YYEKEE (reference sequence). With 7 bases removed from V and 12 bases from J, the gap between germline ends came to 38 bases.

The V and J genes are TRBV18 and TRBJ2-7; 7 positions match TRBD1. This CDR3 region has 14 residues. The germline CDR1 and CDR2 sequences are KGHSH and LQKENI. V lost 5 bases to trimming and J lost 4 bases; unmatched junction nucleotides: 8. Here the CDR3 DNA reads TGTGCCAGCTCATCAACCGGGACAGTGTACGAGCAGTACTTC. Its translation: CASSSTGTVYEQYF.

V and J are TRBV9 and TRBJ2-2; D may be TRBD1 or TRBD2 (5 bases each). V was cut by 3 bases and J by 8 bases, with 20 bases left in between. The CDR3 loop spans 16 amino acids. CDR1 and CDR2 from the germline V gene are SGDLS and YYNGEE. The CDR3 region has the DNA TGTGCCAGCAGCGCCATCTCAGGGACCCCCAGGGGGGAGCTGTTTTTT. This translates into CASSAISGTPRGELFF.

Details on this clone: Other nucleotide sequences from this sample produce the same CDR3. The chain is built from TRBV9 and TRBJ2-2; no reliable D call. In germline, CDR1 is SGDLS, CDR2 YYNGEE. V lost 0 bases, J lost 3 bases, and 0 bases lay in between. There are 12 residues in the CDR3. The CDR3, as DNA: TGTGCCAGCAGCGTAGACACCGGGGAGCTGTTTTTT. Translating it yields CASSVDTGELFF.

This clone appeared a few times. The V and J genes are TRBV9 and TRBJ1-6, with D maybe TRBD1 (5 bases). Trimming took off 3 bases at V and 8 bases at J, with 15 bases between the two ends. This CDR3 is built from 15 residues. Germline CDR1 SGDLS, CDR2 YYNGEE. DNA of the CDR3: TGTGCCAGCAGCGCCCACACAGGTCGAGATTCACCCCTCCACTTT. Protein: CASSAHTGRDSPLHF. Filled out from reference TRBV9 and TRBJ1-6, the complete variable domain reads DSGVTQTPKHLITATGQRVTLRCSPRSGDLSVYWYQQSLDQGLQFLIQYYNGEERAKGNILERFSAQQFPDLHSELNLSSLELGDSALYFCASSAHTGRDSPLHFGNGTRLTVT.

The rearrangement links TRBV25-1 to TRBJ1-4; D gene ambiguous. Germline assignment: CDR1 MGHDK and CDR2 SYGVNS. With 6 bases removed from V and 1 base from J, the gap between germline ends came to 12 bases. The CDR3 runs 15 residues. CDR3 in DNA: TGTGCCAGCAGCCCCGACTTTGGAACTAATGAAAAACTGTTTTTT. Protein: CASSPDFGTNEKLFF.

The J gene is TRBJ2-1, the V gene TRBV16; 10 nucleotides agree with TRBD2. The CDR3 length is 17 residues. The germline CDR1 and CDR2 sequences are KGHSY and FQNENV. V lost 3 bases, J lost 7 bases, and 12 bases stayed unmatched. The CDR3 DNA reads TGTGCCAGCAGCCAGCCCTACCTAGCGGGAGTCAGAAATGAGCAGTTCTTC. It translates to CASSQPYLAGVRNEQFF.

The rearrangement joins TRBV2 to TRBJ1-1; 7 nucleotides line up with TRBD1. CDR3 length equals 14 residues. V dropped 6 bases and J dropped 3; count of bases not matched to a gene: 7. CDR1 is SNHLY, CDR2 FYNNEI, per germline. CDR3 sequence reads: CASSLRGQDTEAFF. The CDR3 region has the DNA TGTGCCAGCAGCTTGAGGGGGCAAGACACTGAAGCTTTCTTT. Full variable domain (missing parts from reference TRBV2 and TRBJ1-1): EPEVTQTPSHQVTQMGQEVILRCVPISNHLYFYWYRQILGQKVEFLVSFYNNEISEKSEIFDDQFSVERPDGSNFTLKIRSTKLEDSAMYFCASSLRGQDTEAFFGQGTRLTVV.

The chain joins TRBV18 to TRBJ1-5, with a possible D match to TRBD1 (5 bases). Trimming removed 8 bases from V and 3 bases from J, with 11 bases in between. The CDR3 spans 13 residues. The germline V gene encodes CDR1 KGHSH and CDR2 LQKENI. CDR3: CASHGGNNQPQHF. The DNA of the CDR3 is TGTGCCAGCCACGGGGGGAACAATCAGCCCCAGCATTTT.

CDR3 residues: CASSSGQAADTQYF. The CDR3 DNA reads TGTGCCAGCAGTTCGGGACAGGCGGCAGATACGCAGTATTTT. The chain is built from TRBV28 and TRBJ2-3, with 8 bases that match TRBD1. The CDR3 totals 14 residues. Germline CDR1 is MDHEN and CDR2 is SYDVKM. The J segment lost 4 bases and the V segment lost 4 bases, leaving 4 bases of the junction unmatched.

The gene calls are TRBV29-1 and TRBJ2-7; tentative D call: TRBD2 (5 bases). The V and J ends lost 8 bases and 0 bases respectively, with 14 bases between them. The CDR3 is 13 amino acids. CDR1 and CDR2 (germline): SQVTM, ANQGSEA. CDR3 residues: CSFVWAGSYEQYF. For the CDR3, the DNA is TGCAGCTTCGTGTGGGCGGGCTCCTACGAGCAGTACTTC.

The sample holds a few counts of this clone. The V and J genes are TRBV14 and TRBJ2-2; 8 bases fit TRBD2. The CDR3 runs to 14 residues. Per germline, CDR1 SGHDN and CDR2 FVKESK. After removal of 3 bases from V and 5 bases from J, the junction contained 2 bases not matched to a gene. In DNA, the CDR3 is TGTGCCAGCAGCCATCTAGCGGGTACCGGGGAGCTGTTTTTT. Translation: CASSHLAGTGELFF.

The genes are TRBV5-1 and TRBJ2-5; D is ambiguous. This CDR3 has 14 residues. In germline, CDR1 is SGHRS, CDR2 YFSETQ. The V end lost 3 bases, the J end lost 2 bases, and 11 bases lay between the germline ends. CDR3 loop: CASSSSGWQETQYF. The DNA of the CDR3 is TGCGCCAGCAGCTCATCTGGTTGGCAAGAGACCCAGTACTTC.

This clone is medium-sized. The chain is built from TRBV7-2 and TRBJ2-7; D gene ambiguous. Germline V CDR1 and CDR2: SGHTA, FQGNSA. The CDR3 is made up of 11 amino acids. V lost 5 bases to trimming and J lost 3 bases, with 5 bases between them. CDR3 nucleotides: TGTGCCAGCAGCGACCGCTACGAGCAGTACTTC. Residues: CASSDRYEQYF.

The chain is built from TRBV30 and TRBJ2-7, with 7 bases identical to TRBD1. V lost 6 bases to trimming and J lost 0 bases; unmatched junction nucleotides: 5. The CDR3 loop spans 13 amino acids. CDR1 GTSNPN and CDR2 SVGIG come from the germline V gene (reference sequence). DNA of the CDR3: TGTGCCTGCAACAGGGGCCCCTCCTACGAGCAGTACTTC. Translation gives CACNRGPSYEQYF.

This chain links TRBV2 with TRBJ2-7; 8 positions match TRBD2. With 2 bases clipped from V and 2 bases from J, the junction kept 8 bases outside the gene matches. The CDR3 extends over 16 amino acids. CDR1 SNHLY and CDR2 FYNNEI come from the germline V gene. The CDR3 DNA reads TGTGCCAGCAGTGAACCCGCGGGAGGCCACCCCTACGAGCAGTACTTC. Amino acid sequence: CASSEPAGGHPYEQYF. The full variable domain, completed using reference TRBV2 and TRBJ2-7, is EPEVTQTPSHQVTQMGQEVILRCVPISNHLYFYWYRQILGQKVEFLVSFYNNEISEKSEIFDDQFSVERPDGSNFTLKIRSTKLEDSAMYFCASSEPAGGHPYEQYFGPGTRLTVT.